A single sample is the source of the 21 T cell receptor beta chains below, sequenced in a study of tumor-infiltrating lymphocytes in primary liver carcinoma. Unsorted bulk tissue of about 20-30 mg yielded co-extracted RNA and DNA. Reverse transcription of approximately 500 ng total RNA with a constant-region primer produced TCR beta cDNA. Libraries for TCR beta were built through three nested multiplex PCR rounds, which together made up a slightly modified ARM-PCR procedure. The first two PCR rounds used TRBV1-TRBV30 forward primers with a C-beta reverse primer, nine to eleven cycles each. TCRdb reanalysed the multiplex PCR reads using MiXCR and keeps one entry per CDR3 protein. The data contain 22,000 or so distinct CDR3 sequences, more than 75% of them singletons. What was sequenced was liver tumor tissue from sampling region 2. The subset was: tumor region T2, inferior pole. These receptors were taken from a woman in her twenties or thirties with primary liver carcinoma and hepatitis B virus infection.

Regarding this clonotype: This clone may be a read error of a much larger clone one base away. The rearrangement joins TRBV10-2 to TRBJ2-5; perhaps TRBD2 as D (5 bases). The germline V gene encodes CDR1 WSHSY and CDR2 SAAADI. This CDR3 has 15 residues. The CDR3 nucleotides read TGCGCCAGCATCCCATCAGCGGACTTCCAAGAGACCAAGTACTTC. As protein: CASIPSADFQETKYF.

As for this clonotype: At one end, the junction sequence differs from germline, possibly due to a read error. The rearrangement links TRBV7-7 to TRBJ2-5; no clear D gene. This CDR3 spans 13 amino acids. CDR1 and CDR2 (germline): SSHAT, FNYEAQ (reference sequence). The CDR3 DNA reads TGTGCCAGCAGCTGGACGAAAGCAGAGAACCAGTACTTC. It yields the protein CASSWTKAENQYF.

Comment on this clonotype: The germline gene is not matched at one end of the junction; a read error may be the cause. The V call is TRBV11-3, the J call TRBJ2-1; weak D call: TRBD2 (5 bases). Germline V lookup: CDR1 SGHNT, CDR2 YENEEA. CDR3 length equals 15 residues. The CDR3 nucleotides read TGTGCCAGCAGCTTCGGGGTCCGCTCCTACAGTGAACAGCTCTTC. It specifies CASSFGVRSYSEQLF.

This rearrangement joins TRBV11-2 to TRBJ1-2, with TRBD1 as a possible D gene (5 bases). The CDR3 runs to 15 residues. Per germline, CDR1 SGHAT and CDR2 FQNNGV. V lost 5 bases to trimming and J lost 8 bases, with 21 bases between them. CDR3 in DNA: TGTGCCAGCAGCATACATGGGATGGCAGGGAAAGGCTACACCTTC. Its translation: CASSIHGMAGKGYTF.

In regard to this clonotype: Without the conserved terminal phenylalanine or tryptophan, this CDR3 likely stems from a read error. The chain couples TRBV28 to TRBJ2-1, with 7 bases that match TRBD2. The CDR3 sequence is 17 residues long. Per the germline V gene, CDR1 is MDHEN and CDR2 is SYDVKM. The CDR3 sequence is CVSTHYGGGLSYNEQFL. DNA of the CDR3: TGTGTCAGCACCCACTACGGGGGAGGGCTATCCTACAATGAGCAGTTCCTC.

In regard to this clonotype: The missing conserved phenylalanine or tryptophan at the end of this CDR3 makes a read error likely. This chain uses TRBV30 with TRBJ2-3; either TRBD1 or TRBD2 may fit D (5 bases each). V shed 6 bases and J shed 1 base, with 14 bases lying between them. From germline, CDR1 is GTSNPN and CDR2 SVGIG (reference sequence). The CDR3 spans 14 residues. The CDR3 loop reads CACSPGTGTDTQYC. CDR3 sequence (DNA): TGTGCCTGCAGTCCGGGGACGGGCACAGATACGCAGTATTGT.

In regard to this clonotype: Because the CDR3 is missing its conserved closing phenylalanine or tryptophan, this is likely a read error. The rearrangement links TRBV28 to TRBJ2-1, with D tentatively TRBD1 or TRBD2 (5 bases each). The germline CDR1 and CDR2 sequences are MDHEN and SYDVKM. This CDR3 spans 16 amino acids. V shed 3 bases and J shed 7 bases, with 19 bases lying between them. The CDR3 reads CASSFEGWQEWNEQFI. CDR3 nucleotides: TGTGCCAGCAGTTTCGAGGGGTGGCAGGAGTGGAATGAGCAGTTCATC.

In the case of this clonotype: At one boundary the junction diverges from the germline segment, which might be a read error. CDR3 region: CVISETAAGAHNEQFF. CDR3 DNA: TGTGTCATCAGTGAGACGGCAGCGGGAGCCCACAATGAGCAGTTCTTC. V is TRBV10-3 and J is TRBJ2-1; 8 bases align to TRBD2. CDR1 and CDR2 (germline): ENHRY, SYGVKD. The CDR3 covers 16 residues.

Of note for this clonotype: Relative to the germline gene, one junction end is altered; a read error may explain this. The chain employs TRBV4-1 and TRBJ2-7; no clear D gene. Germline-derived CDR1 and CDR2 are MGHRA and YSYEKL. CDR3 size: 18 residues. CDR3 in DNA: TGCGCCAGCGGCCAAGCCCTCTCCGGCAGTCCTCTTCTCTACGAGGAGTACTTC. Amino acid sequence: CASGQALSGSPLLYEEYF.

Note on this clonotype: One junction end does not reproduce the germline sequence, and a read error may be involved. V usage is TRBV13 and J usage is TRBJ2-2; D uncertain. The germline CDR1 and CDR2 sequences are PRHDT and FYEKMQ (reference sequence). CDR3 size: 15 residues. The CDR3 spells CASSFQAANTRELFF. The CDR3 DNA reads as TGTGCCAGCAGCTTCCAGGCAGCGAACACCAGGGAGCTGTTTTTT.

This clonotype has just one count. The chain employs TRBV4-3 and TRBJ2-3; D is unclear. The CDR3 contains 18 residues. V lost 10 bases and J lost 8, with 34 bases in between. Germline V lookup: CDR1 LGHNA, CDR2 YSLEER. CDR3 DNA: TGCGCCAATAGCCAGTCGGTCTGGCTGGGTGATCCCGATGGTACGCAGTATTTT. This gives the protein CANSQSVWLGDPDGTQYF.

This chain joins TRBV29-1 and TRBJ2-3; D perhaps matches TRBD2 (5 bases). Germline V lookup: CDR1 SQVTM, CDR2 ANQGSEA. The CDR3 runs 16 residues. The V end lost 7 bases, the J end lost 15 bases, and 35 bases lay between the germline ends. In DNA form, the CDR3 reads TGCAGCGCCTCCCGGGCTAGTGGGAGTAGATCAGATACGAAATATTTT. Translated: CSASRASGSRSDTKYF.

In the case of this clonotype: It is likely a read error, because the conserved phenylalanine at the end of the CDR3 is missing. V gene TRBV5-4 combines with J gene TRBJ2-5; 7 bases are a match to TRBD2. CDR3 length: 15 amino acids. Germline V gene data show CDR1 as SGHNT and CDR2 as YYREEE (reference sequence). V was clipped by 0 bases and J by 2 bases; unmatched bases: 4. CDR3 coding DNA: TGTGCCAGCAGCTTGGTGACTAGCCGACAAGAGACCCAGTACCTC. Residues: CASSLVTSRQETQYL.

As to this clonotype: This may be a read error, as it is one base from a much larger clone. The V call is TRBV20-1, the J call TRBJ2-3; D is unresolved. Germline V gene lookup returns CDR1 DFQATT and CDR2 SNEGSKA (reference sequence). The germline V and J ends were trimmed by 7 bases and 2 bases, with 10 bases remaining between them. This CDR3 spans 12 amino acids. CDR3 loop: CSVSTSTDTQYF. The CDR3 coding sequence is TGCAGTGTTTCTACTTCCACAGATACGCAGTATTTT.

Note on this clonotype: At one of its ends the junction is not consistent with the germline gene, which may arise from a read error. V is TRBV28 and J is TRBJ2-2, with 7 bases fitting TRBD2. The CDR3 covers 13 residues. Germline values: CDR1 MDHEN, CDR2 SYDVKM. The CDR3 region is CASSLSGNGVLFF. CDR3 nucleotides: TGTGCCAGCAGTTTAAGCGGGAACGGGGTGCTGTTTTTT.

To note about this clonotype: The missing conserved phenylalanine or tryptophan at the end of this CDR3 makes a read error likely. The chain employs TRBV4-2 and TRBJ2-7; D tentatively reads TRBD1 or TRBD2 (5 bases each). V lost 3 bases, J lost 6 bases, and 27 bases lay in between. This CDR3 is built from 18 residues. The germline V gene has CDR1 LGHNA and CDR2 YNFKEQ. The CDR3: CASSQEHLGHGGPREQYY. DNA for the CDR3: TGTGCCAGCAGCCAGGAACACCTAGGACATGGAGGACCGCGCGAGCAGTACTAC.

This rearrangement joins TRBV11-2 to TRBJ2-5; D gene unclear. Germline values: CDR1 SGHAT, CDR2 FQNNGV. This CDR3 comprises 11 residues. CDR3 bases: TGTGTCAGTAGCCAGAGCGAGACCCAGTACTTC. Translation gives CVSSQSETQYF.

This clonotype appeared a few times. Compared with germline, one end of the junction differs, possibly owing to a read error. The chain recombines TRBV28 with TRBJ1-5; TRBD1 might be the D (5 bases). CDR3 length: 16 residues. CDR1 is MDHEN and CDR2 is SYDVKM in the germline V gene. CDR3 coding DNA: TGTGTCAGCAGTCCCCGACAGTGGTATAGCAATCAACCCCAGCATTTT. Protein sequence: CVSSPRQWYSNQPQHF.

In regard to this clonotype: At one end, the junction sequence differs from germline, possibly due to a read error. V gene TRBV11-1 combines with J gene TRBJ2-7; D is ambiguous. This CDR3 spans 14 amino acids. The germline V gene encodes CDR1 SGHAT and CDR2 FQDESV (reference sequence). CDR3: CASSLVTTSYEQYF. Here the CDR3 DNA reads TGTGCCAGCAGCTTAGTGACGACCTCCTACGAGCAGTATTTC.

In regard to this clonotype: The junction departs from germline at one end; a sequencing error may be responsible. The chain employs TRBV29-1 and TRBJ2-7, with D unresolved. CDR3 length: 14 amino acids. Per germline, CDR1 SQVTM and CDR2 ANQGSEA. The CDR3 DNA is TGCAACGTTGAAGATGAGTACAGTTCCTACGAGCAGTACTTC. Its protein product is CNVEDEYSSYEQYF.

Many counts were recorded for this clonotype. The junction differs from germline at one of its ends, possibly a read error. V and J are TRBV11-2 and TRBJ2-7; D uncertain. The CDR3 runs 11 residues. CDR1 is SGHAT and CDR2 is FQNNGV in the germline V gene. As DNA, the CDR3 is TGTGCCAGCAGCGCTTACTACGCGCAGTACTTC. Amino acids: CASSAYYAQYF.